This T cell receptor beta chain was sequenced during a study of cytomegalovirus exposure and HLA in healthy donors. The CDR3 covers 15 residues. With 7 bases removed from V and 0 bases from J, the gap between germline ends came to 14 bases. Germline CDR1 is LNHDA and CDR2 is SQIVND (reference sequence). Comment on this clone: The antigen remains unidentified.

The PCR had 60 Vbeta and 13 Jbeta primers. The method was immunoSEQ multiplex PCR; TCRdb's version includes in-frame clones alone and lacks a portion of them. The table includes approximately 160,000 clones, over 80% detected once. Study outcomes and limitations: Clonal expansion was found to be greater in HLA-associated TCR beta chains than in equally common others in a later analysis. Among TCR beta chains, those listed as cytomegalovirus-associated numbered approximately 150. At a 0.05 false discovery rate, a later analysis found 16,951 TCR beta sequences to be associated with HLA alleles.

The rearrangement uses TRBV19 and TRBJ2-3, with D possibly TRBD2 on 5 matching bases. Sample: PBMCs. The source of this sequence is a human donor in good health. CDR3 loop: CASIQRSGSTDTQYF. The CDR3 nucleotides are TGTGCCAGTATTCAAAGGAGCGGAAGCACAGATACGCAGTATTTT.